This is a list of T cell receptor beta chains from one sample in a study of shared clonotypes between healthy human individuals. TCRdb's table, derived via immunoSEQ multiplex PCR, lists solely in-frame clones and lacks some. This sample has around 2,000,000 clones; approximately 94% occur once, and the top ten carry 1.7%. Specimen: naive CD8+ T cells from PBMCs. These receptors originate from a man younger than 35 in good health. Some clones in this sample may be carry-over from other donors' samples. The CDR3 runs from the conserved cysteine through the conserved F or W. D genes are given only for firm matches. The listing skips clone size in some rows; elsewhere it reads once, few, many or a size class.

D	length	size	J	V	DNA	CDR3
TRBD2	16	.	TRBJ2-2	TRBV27	TGTGCCAGCAGTTCTCCTAGCGGGAGGAACACCGGGGAGCTGTTTTTT	CASSSPSGRNTGELFF
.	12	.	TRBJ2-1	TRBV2	TGTGCCGCAGTTGGGGGGCAAAATGAGCAGTTCTTC	CAAVGGQNEQFF
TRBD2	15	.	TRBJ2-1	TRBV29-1	TGCAGCGCCGAGACTAGCGGTTTATCCTACAATGAGCAGTTCTTC	CSAETSGLSYNEQFF
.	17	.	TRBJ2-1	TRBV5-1	TGCGCCAGCAGCTTTCGGGTAGCCAAGAGCTCCTACAATGAGCAGTTCTTC	CASSFRVAKSSYNEQFF
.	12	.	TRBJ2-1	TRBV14	TGTGCCAGCAGCCAAGACAGGGATGAGCAGTTCTTC	CASSQDRDEQFF
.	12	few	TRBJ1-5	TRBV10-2	TGCGCCAGCAGTGATGGGGATCAGCCCCAGCATTTT	CASSDGDQPQHF
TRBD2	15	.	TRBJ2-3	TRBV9	TGTGCCAGCAGCGAAAGCGGGAGGGGCACAGATACGCAGTATTTT	CASSESGRGTDTQYF
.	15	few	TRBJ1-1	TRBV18	TGTGCCAGCTCACCAATGGGGAAGATGAACACTGAAGCTTTCTTT	CASSPMGKMNTEAFF
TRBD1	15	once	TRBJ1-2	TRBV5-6	TGTGCCAGCAGCTTTCTATTTTCAGGGGGCTATGGCTACACCTTC	CASSFLFSGGYGYTF
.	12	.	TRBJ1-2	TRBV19	TGTGCCAGTCTGGGGTCGATCTATGGCTACACCTTC	CASLGSIYGYTF
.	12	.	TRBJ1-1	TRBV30	TGTGCCTGGAGTGTACAGGCGGGTGAAGCTTTCTTT	CAWSVQAGEAFF
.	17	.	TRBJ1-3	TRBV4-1	TGCGCCAGCAGCCAAGATTACGGGACCCGCTCTGGAAACACCATATATTTT	CASSQDYGTRSGNTIYF
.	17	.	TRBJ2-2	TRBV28	TGTGCCAGCAGTTTAATGCTAGGGCTAACGAACACCGGGGAGCTGTTTTTT	CASSLMLGLTNTGELFF
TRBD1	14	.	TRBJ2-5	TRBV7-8	TGTGCCAGCAGCTTAGACGGGGCGTCGGGACAGGCTTACTTC	CASSLDGASGQAYF
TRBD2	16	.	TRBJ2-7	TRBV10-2	TGCGCCAGCAGGGGGGAAGCGGGAGAGAGGAGAAGGGAGCAGTACTTC	CASRGEAGERRREQYF
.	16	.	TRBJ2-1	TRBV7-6	TGTGCCAGCAGCTTAGAGTTCCTGGGGGGTTACAATGAGCAGTTCTTC	CASSLEFLGGYNEQFF
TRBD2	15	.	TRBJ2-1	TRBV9	TGTGCCAGCAGCTACGGCCTAGCGGAATACAATGAGCAGTTCTTC	CASSYGLAEYNEQFF
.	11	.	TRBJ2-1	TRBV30	TGCGTGGCGGGATCCTACAATGAGCAGTTCTTC	CVAGSYNEQFF
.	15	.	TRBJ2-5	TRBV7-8	TGTGCCAGCAGCCTGCTTGGACCAGATTTTGAGACCCAGTACTTC	CASSLLGPDFETQYF
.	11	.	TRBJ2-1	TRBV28	TGTGCCAGCAGTTTAACGGATGAGCAGTTCTTC	CASSLTDEQFF
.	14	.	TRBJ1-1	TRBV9	TGTGCCAGCAGCCCTAGGGGCGCAGGGACTGAAGCTTTCTTT	CASSPRGAGTEAFF
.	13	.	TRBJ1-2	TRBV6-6	TGTGCCAGCAGCCACGGGACAACCTATGGCTACACCTTC	CASSHGTTYGYTF
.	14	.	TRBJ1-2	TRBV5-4	TGTGCCAGCAGCCAAACAAGGGGCTCCTATGGCTACACCTTC	CASSQTRGSYGYTF
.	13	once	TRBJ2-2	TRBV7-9	TGTGCCAGCAGCTTACCGGGGAACCGGGAGCTGTTTTTT	CASSLPGNRELFF
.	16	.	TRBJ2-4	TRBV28	TGTGCCAGCAGTTTGCTCCGGGAACTAGCCAAAAACATTCAGTACTTC	CASSLLRELAKNIQYF
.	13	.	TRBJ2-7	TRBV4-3	TGCGCCAGCAGCCAAACCAAGGTGGAGGAGCAGTACTTC	CASSQTKVEEQYF
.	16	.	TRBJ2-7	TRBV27	TGTGCCAGCAGCCTATTTACAGGGACGTTTGGGTACGAGCAGTACTTC	CASSLFTGTFGYEQYF
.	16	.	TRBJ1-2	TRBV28	TGTGCCAGCAGTTCCTCCAGGGAAGGGGATAACTATGGCTACACCTTC	CASSSSREGDNYGYTF
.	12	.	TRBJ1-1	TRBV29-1	TGCAGCGTCGCTAGCGGGGTCCCTGAAGCTTTCTTT	CSVASGVPEAFF
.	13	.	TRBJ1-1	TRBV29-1	TGCAGCGTTGAGACAGGAGGGGCCACTGAAGCTTTCTTT	CSVETGGATEAFF